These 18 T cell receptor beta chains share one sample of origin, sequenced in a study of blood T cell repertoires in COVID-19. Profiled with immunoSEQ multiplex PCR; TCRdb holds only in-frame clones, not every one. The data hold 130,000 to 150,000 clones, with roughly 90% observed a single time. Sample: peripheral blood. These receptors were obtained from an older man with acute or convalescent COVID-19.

In nucleotides, the CDR3 is TGTGCCAGCAGCCAAGTTCAGACAGGCGAGCAGTACTTC. This translates into CASSQVQTGEQYF. The V call is TRBV14, the J call TRBJ2-7; the D gene is possibly TRBD1 (6 bases). CDR3 size: 13 residues. Trimming shortened V by 1 base and J by 6 bases, and 10 bases separated the two germline ends. The germline V gene has CDR1 SGHDN and CDR2 FVKESK. The variable domain in full, completed from reference TRBV14 and TRBJ2-7, reads EAGVTQFPSHSVIEKGQTVTLRCDPISGHDNLYWYRRVMGKEIKFLLHFVKESKQDESGMPNNRFLAERTGGTYSTLKVQPAELEDSGVYFCASSQVQTGEQYFGPGTRLTVT.

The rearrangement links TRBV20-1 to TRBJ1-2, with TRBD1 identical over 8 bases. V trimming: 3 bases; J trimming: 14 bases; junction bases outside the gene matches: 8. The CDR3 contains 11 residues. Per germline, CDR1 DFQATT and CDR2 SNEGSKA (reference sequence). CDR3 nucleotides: TGCAGTGCTAGGGCGGGGACAGGCCAAACCTTC. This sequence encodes CSARAGTGQTF.

The CDR3 region has the DNA TGCGCCAGCAGCCAAGGATCGGCCAAGTCGGGGTCGAATGGCTACACCTTC. Its translation: CASSQGSAKSGSNGYTF. V gene TRBV4-1 combines with J gene TRBJ1-2; no definite D call. Trimming removed 1 base at V and 6 bases at J, with 21 bases between. Germline V gene sequence: CDR1 MGHRA, CDR2 YSYEKL. The CDR3 runs to 17 residues.

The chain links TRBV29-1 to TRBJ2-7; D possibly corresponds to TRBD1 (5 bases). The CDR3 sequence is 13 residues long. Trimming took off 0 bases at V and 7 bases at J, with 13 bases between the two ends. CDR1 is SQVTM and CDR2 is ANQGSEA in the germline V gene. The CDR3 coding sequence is TGCAGCGTTGAAGATTATGTAACAGGAGAGCAGTACTTC. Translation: CSVEDYVTGEQYF.

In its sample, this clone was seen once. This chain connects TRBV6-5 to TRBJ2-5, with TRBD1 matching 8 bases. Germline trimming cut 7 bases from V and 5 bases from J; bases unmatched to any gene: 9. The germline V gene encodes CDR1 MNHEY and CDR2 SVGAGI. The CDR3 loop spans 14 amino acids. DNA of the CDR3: TGTGCCAGCAACAGAGACAGGGGAAGGGAGACCCAGTACTTC. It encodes CASNRDRGRETQYF.

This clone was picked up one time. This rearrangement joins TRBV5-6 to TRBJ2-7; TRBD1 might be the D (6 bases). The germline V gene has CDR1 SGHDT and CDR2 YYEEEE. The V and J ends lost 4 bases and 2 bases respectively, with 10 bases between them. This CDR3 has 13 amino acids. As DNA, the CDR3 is TGTGCCAGCAGCGAACAGGGAACCTACGAGCAGTACTTC. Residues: CASSEQGTYEQYF.

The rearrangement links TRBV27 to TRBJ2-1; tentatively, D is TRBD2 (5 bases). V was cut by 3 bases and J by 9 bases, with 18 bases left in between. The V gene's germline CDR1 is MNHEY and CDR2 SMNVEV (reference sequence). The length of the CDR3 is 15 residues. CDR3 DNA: TGTGCCAGCAGTTTGAGGGCGGCAACCGTCGGTGAGCAGTTCTTC. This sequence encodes CASSLRAATVGEQFF.

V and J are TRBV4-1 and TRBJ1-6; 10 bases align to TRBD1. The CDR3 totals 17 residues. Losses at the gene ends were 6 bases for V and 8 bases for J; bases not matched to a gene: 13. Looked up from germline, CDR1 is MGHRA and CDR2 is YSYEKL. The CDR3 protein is CASRLGRPGTGDSPLHF. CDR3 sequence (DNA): TGCGCCAGCAGACTGGGTCGTCCCGGGACAGGGGATTCACCCCTCCACTTT.

Here the CDR3 reads CASSLQGTYEQYF. DNA of the CDR3: TGTGCCAGCAGCTTACAGGGGACCTACGAGCAGTACTTC. The J gene is TRBJ2-7, the V gene TRBV5-4, with 7 positions matching TRBD1. Per germline, CDR1 SGHNT and CDR2 YYREEE (reference sequence). V lost 2 bases and J lost 2; bases outside the gene matches: 1. This CDR3 has 13 residues.

This CDR3 is CASSQDRGRNYGYTF. DNA for the CDR3: TGTGCCAGCAGCCAAGACAGGGGAAGGAACTATGGCTACACCTTC. The genes are TRBV4-2 and TRBJ1-2, with a possible D match to TRBD1 (6 bases). Germline assignment: CDR1 LGHNA and CDR2 YNFKEQ. The CDR3 is 15 residues long. V gave up 0 bases and J gave up 2 bases, with 10 bases separating them.

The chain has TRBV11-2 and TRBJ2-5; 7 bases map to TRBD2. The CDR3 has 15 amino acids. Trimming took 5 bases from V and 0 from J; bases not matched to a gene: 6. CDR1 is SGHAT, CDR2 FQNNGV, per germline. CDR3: CASSPLLANQETQYF. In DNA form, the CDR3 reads TGTGCCAGCAGCCCCCTACTAGCGAACCAAGAGACCCAGTACTTC.

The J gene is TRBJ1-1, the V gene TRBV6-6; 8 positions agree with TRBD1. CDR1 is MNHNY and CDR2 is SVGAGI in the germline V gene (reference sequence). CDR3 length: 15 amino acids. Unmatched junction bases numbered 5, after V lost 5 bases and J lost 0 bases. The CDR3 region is CASSLTGGMNTEAFF. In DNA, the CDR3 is TGTGCCAGCAGTCTTACAGGGGGGATGAACACTGAAGCTTTCTTT.

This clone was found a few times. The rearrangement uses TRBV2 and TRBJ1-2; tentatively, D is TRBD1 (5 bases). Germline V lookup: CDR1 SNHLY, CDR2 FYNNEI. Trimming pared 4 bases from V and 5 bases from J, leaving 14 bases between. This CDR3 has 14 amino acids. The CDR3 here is CASSGRRGVYGYTF. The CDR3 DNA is TGTGCCAGCAGTGGGAGGAGGGGCGTTTATGGCTACACCTTC.

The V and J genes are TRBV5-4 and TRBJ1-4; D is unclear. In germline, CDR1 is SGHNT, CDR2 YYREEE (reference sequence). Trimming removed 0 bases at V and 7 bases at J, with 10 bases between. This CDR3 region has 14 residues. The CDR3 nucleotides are TGTGCCAGCAGCTTGGGACACGGATCTGAAAAACTGTTTTTT. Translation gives CASSLGHGSEKLFF.

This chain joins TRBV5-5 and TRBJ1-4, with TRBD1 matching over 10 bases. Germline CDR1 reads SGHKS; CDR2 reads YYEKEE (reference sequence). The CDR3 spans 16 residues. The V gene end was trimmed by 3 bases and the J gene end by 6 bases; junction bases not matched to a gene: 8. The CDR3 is CASSWDRGLGYEKLFF. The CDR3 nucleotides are TGTGCCAGCAGCTGGGACAGGGGATTGGGGTATGAAAAACTGTTTTTT.

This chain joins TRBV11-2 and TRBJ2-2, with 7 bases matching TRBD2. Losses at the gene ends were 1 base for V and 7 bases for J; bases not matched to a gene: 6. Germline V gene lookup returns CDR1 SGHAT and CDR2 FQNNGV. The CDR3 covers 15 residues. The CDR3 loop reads CASSLGRVAGGELFF. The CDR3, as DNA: TGTGCCAGCAGCTTAGGACGGGTAGCGGGCGGGGAGCTGTTTTTT. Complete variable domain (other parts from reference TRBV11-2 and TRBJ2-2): EAGVAQSPRYKIIEKRQSVAFWCNPISGHATLYWYQQILGQGPKLLIQFQNNGVVDDSQLPKDRFSAERLKGVDSTLKIQPAKLEDSAVYLCASSLGRVAGGELFFGEGSRLTVL.

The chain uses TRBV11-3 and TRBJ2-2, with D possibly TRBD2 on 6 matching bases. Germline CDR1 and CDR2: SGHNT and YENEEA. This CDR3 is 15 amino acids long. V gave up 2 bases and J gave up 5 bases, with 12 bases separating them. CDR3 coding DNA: TGTGCCAGCAGCTTAATGGCGGGATCGACCGGGGAGCTGTTTTTT. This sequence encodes CASSLMAGSTGELFF.

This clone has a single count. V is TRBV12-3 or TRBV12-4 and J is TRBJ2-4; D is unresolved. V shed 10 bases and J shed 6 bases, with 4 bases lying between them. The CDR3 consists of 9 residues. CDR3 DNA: TGTGCCACAGGAAACATTCAGTACTTC. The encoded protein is CATGNIQYF.